The rows below give T cell receptor beta chains drawn from one sample of a study of post-analysis software for immune sequencing data. MiXCR was run by TCRdb on the PCR reads, yielding one entry per CDR3 protein. This sample yields about 500,000 distinct CDR3 sequences, of which around 40% are seen a single time; 12% belongs to the top ten. Sequencing used blood. These receptors originate from a girl under 18 with multiple sclerosis. The CDR3 runs from the conserved cysteine through the conserved F or W. The D gene is left open where the match is weak. Size tells how often a clone was seen (once, few, many) or the class of an expanded clone, and some rows leave it out.

V gene	CDR3 length	D gene	clone size	J gene	CDR3 DNA	CDR3 protein
TRBV4-1	16	NA	NA	TRBJ1-6	TGCGCCAGCAGCCAACCCCGGGAGGCCAACCGGTCACCCCTCCACTTT	CASSQPREANRSPLHF
TRBV12-3/TRBV12-4	12	NA	many	TRBJ2-5	TGTGCCAGCAGTCGGGAGAGGGAGACCCAGTACTTC	CASSRERETQYF
TRBV7-6	15	TRBD1	few	TRBJ2-6	TGTGCCAGCAGTCCAGGGGGCGGTGGGGCCAACGTCCTGACTTTC	CASSPGGGGANVLTF
TRBV20-1	18	NA	NA	TRBJ1-5	TGCAGTGCTAGATGGCGGATCCGAGCTTTTAACCCCAATCAGCCCCAGCATTTT	CSARWRIRAFNPNQPQHF
TRBV5-1	12	NA	NA	TRBJ2-1	TGCGCCAGCAGCTTCAGGGGTAATAAGCAGTTCTTC	CASSFRGNKQFF
TRBV27	12	NA	NA	TRBJ2-1	TGTGCCAGCAGTGAGAGGAGCGGTGAGCAGTTCTTC	CASSERSGEQFF
TRBV5-6	14	NA	NA	TRBJ2-3	TGTGCCAGCAGCTTGTTATTTAGCACAGATACGCAGGATTTT	CASSLLFSTDTQDF
TRBV27	14	TRBD1	few	TRBJ2-5	TGTGCCAGCAGGAGGACAGGCCAACAAGAGACCCAGTACTTC	CASRRTGQQETQYF
TRBV7-3	15	TRBD2	NA	TRBJ2-3	TGTGCCAGCAGCCAAAGCGGGAGGGAGGGAGATACGCAGTATTTT	CASSQSGREGDTQYF
TRBV12-3/TRBV12-4	17	TRBD2	NA	TRBJ2-4	TGTGCCAGCAGTTTAAGGGCCCGGTGGGGACTAGCTGACATTCAGTACTTC	CASSLRARWGLADIQYF
TRBV29-1	12	NA	NA	TRBJ1-2	TGCAGCGTTCCGGGCAGAGACTATGGCTACACCTTC	CSVPGRDYGYTF
TRBV5-1	17	TRBD2	NA	TRBJ2-1	TGCGCCAGCAGCTCGTATGGACTAGCGGGATCCTACAATGAGCAGTTCTTC	CASSSYGLAGSYNEQFF
TRBV7-2	16	TRBD1	NA	TRBJ2-7	TGTGCCAGCAGCTTAGAAGCCAGGGGGAGCTCCTACGAGCAGTACTTC	CASSLEARGSSYEQYF
TRBV5-1	16	TRBD1	NA	TRBJ1-5	TGCGCCAGCAGCCCCTCAGGGGGGGATAGCAATCAGCCCCAGCATTTT	CASSPSGGDSNQPQHF
TRBV7-9	15	TRBD2	NA	TRBJ2-7	TGTGCCAGCAGCTTATCCCAGGGACTAATGTACGAGCAGTACTTC	CASSLSQGLMYEQYF
TRBV28	15	NA	few	TRBJ2-3	TGTGCCAGCGGGATCTGGGCGGCTAACACAGATACGCAGTATTTT	CASGIWAANTDTQYF
TRBV5-1	14	NA	NA	TRBJ2-5	TGCGCCAGCAGCGAAGCCTCTAGGAGAGAGACCCAGTACTTC	CASSEASRRETQYF